This TCR beta chain is drawn from a study of T cells in women clearing cervical HPV infection. Looking at the study overall: Case blood drawn at lesion detection; control blood after infection cleared.

CDR1 is SGHRS and CDR2 is YFSETQ in the germline V gene. Trimming pared 0 bases from V and 4 bases from J, leaving 10 bases between. This CDR3 contains 14 residues. immunoSEQ multiplex PCR used an average of 1200 ng genomic DNA. Profiling relied on immunoSEQ multiplex PCR, and the TCRdb table lists in-frame clones only, not all of them. The sample has about 31,000 clones. Of note for this clone: Antigen unknown. The CDR3 is cut off 3 residues early in the read; its end comes from the germline J gene.

Study-level results: It is unknown whether associations predate infection; no effector/memory or HPV-specific sorting.

This receptor was obtained from a woman between 18 and 75 years old with a cervical HPV16 infection that either progressed to CIN3+ or cleared (not recorded which). V usage is TRBV5-1 and J usage is TRBJ1-2; D possibly corresponds to TRBD1 (6 bases). The sequencing sample was made of blood buffy coat. Partial CDR3 DNA: TGCGCCAGCAGCTTGGTGACAGGATCCTATGGC. The encoded protein is CASSLVTGSYG. The complete CDR3 sequence is CASSLVTGSYGYTF.